The sequence of this TCR beta chain was determined in a study of blood T cell repertoires in COVID-19. Study context: The origin of the acute and convalescent COVID-19 samples was the United States, Italy and Spain.

TCRdb's table, derived via immunoSEQ multiplex PCR, lists solely in-frame clones and lacks some. The sample includes some 95,000 clones, 80% seen only once; the top ten take approximately 8.7%. CDR1 is SGDLS and CDR2 is YYNGEE in the germline V gene. The trim removed 0 bases at V and 9 bases at J, leaving 6 bases unmatched. This CDR3 contains 14 residues. The receptor was derived from a man over 45 who had recovered from COVID-19. This chain uses TRBV9 with TRBJ2-1; TRBD1 agrees at 7 bases. Sequenced material: peripheral blood. CDR3: CASSVGEGAGEQFF. CDR3 sequence (DNA): TGTGCCAGCAGCGTAGGAGAGGGGGCGGGTGAGCAGTTCTTC.